Below are 30 T cell receptor beta chains sequenced from a single sample in a study of cytotoxic CD8 clonotypes in ibrutinib-treated CLL. Clones were read by immunoSEQ multiplex PCR, and TCRdb kept only the in-frame ones, dropping some. This sample yields under 150,000 clones, of which 80% to 95% are seen a single time; under 14% belongs to the top ten. This specimen consisted of PBMCs, obtained after 12 months of ibrutinib treatment. All receptors derive from a human donor with chronic lymphocytic leukemia.

Of note for this clone: The same CDR3 arises from other DNA sequences in this sample as well. DNA of the CDR3: TGTGCCAGCAGCCGAGGGACAGGGCGGCCCGAGCAGTACTTC. Encoded protein: CASSRGTGRPEQYF. The chain employs TRBV5-6 and TRBJ2-7, with 9 bases lining up with TRBD1. The ends lost 4 bases at V and 6 bases at J; junction bases unmatched: 8. Per the germline V gene, CDR1 is SGHDT and CDR2 is YYEEEE. The CDR3 spans 14 residues.

The rearrangement joins TRBV19 to TRBJ1-4; no clear D. CDR1 is LNHDA and CDR2 is SQIVND in the germline V gene (reference sequence). Trimming left V 6 bases short and J 4 bases short, with 24 bases between. The CDR3 runs 18 residues. CDR3 in DNA: TGTGCCAGTAGCACGCCGACATTCCCGGGCCTGAATAATGAAAAACTGTTTTTT. As protein: CASSTPTFPGLNNEKLFF.

The rearrangement joins TRBV11-3 to TRBJ2-5; the D gene could be TRBD1 or TRBD2 (5 bases each). Germline CDR1 is SGHNT and CDR2 is YENEEA. The CDR3 is 14 amino acids. The V and J ends lost 1 base and 0 bases respectively, with 6 bases between them. The CDR3 DNA is TGTGCCAGCAGCTTAGGGGGGTACCAAGAGACCCAGTACTTC. Translation: CASSLGGYQETQYF.

The V and J genes are TRBV30 and TRBJ1-1, with 8 bases that match TRBD1. The CDR3 extends over 11 amino acids. Germline CDR1 is GTSNPN and CDR2 is SVGIG (reference sequence). V lost 5 bases and J lost 11; bases outside the gene matches: 7. This CDR3 is CAWGDRNYAFF. The CDR3 DNA sequence: TGTGCCTGGGGGGACAGGAACTACGCTTTCTTT. The entire variable domain, with the rest obtained from reference TRBV30 and TRBJ1-1, is as follows: SQTIHQWPATLVQPVGSPLSLECTVEGTSNPNLYWYRQAAGRGLQLLFYSVGIGQISSEVPQNLSASRPQDRQFILSSKKLLLSDSGFYLCAWGDRNYAFFGQGTRLTVV.

This sequence joins TRBV4-3 and TRBJ1-2; tentatively, D is TRBD1 (5 bases). V lost 2 bases and J lost 6, with 19 bases in between. CDR3 length equals 16 residues. Germline V CDR1 and CDR2: LGHNA, YSLEER. The CDR3 bases are TGCGCCAGCAGCCAAAGAACATCGTGGGGACGGGATGGCTACACCTTC. Translated: CASSQRTSWGRDGYTF.

The genes are TRBV28 and TRBJ2-3; perhaps TRBD2 as D (5 bases). Germline V gene data show CDR1 as MDHEN and CDR2 as SYDVKM. The CDR3 loop spans 15 amino acids. V was trimmed by 6 bases and J by 1 base, leaving 14 bases between them. The CDR3 bases are TGTGCCAGCAGCTCGGGCGGTAGCGGCACAGATACGCAGTATTTT. Translating gives CASSSGGSGTDTQYF.

The chain carries TRBV15 and TRBJ2-7; D tentatively reads TRBD1 or TRBD2 (5 bases each). Trimming took off 0 bases at V and 2 bases at J, with 17 bases between the two ends. The germline V gene encodes CDR1 LNHNV and CDR2 YYDKDF (reference sequence). The CDR3 covers 17 residues. The CDR3 coding sequence is TGTGCCACCAGCAGAGATTTTGTAGCGAGGGGCCCCTACGAGCAGTACTTC. Translation: CATSRDFVARGPYEQYF.

The chain combines TRBV28 with TRBJ2-1; the D gene is possibly TRBD2 (6 bases). CDR3 length equals 15 residues. The germline V gene encodes CDR1 MDHEN and CDR2 SYDVKM. V was shortened by 5 bases and J by 0 bases, with 11 bases between the two germline ends. CDR3 in DNA: TGTGCCAGCAGTGGCGGGACCCCCTCCTACAATGAGCAGTTCTTC. Its translation is CASSGGTPSYNEQFF. Full variable domain (remainder filled in from reference TRBV28 and TRBJ2-1): DVKVTQSSRYLVKRTGEKVFLECVQDMDHENMFWYRQDPGLGLRLIYFSYDVKMKEKGDIPEGYSVSREKKERFSLILESASTNQTSMYLCASSGGTPSYNEQFFGPGTRLTVL.

The count of this clone is one. The chain has TRBV4-3 and TRBJ2-1, with 8 bases fitting TRBD2. Germline CDR1 reads LGHNA; CDR2 reads YSLEER. The CDR3 has 16 amino acids. V was pared by 0 bases and J by 7 bases, with 8 bases of the junction left unmatched. The CDR3 protein is CASSQEAAGVPNEQFF. In DNA form, the CDR3 reads TGCGCCAGCAGCCAAGAAGCAGCGGGAGTTCCAAATGAGCAGTTCTTC.

V and J are TRBV7-9 and TRBJ2-1; 10 bases fit TRBD2. CDR1 and CDR2 (germline): SEHNR, FQNEAQ (reference sequence). The length of the CDR3 is 16 residues. Unmatched junction bases numbered 6, after V lost 4 bases and J lost 3 bases. The CDR3 bases are TGTGCCAGCAGCTCAGGACTAGCGGAGAGCTACAATGAGCAGTTCTTC. Translating it yields CASSSGLAESYNEQFF.

The chain combines TRBV19 with TRBJ1-3; weak D call: TRBD1 (5 bases). Germline V CDR1 and CDR2: LNHDA, SQIVND (reference sequence). The CDR3 has 14 amino acids. V lost 9 bases to trimming and J lost 0 bases, with 12 bases between them. The CDR3 DNA reads as TGTGCCAGCCTAAGGGACTTCTCTGGAAACACCATATATTTT. Translation: CASLRDFSGNTIYF.

The chain carries TRBV5-8 and TRBJ2-7; TRBD1 or TRBD2 may be the D gene (5 bases each). The CDR3 extends over 13 amino acids. Trimming removed 4 bases at V and 5 bases at J, with 13 bases between. Looked up from germline, CDR1 is SGHTS and CDR2 is YDEGEE. CDR3 protein: CASSLWGKNEQYF. The CDR3 DNA follows: TGTGCCAGCAGCCTTTGGGGGAAGAACGAGCAGTACTTC.

This clone has a handful of counts. This sequence joins TRBV18 and TRBJ1-5, with 8 bases aligning to TRBD1. Germline assignment: CDR1 KGHSH and CDR2 LQKENI. This CDR3 contains 15 residues. The junction had 7 bases not matched to a gene; V was cut back by 4 bases and J by 5 bases. The CDR3 loop is CASSLAGQVDQPQHF. CDR3 DNA sequence: TGTGCCAGCTCACTTGCGGGACAGGTCGATCAGCCCCAGCATTTT.

The chain carries TRBV11-2 and TRBJ2-1; 9 bases line up with TRBD2. This CDR3 has 18 amino acids. Germline V gene lookup returns CDR1 SGHAT and CDR2 FQNNGV. With V trimmed by 3 bases and J by 2 bases, 11 bases remained unmatched. The CDR3 is CASSLVSHSGSAYNEQFF. CDR3 DNA sequence: TGTGCCAGCAGCTTGGTTTCGCATAGCGGGAGCGCCTACAATGAGCAGTTCTTC.

The rearrangement uses TRBV6-4 and TRBJ2-2; D gene ambiguous. Per germline, CDR1 MRHNA and CDR2 SNTAGT. The CDR3 length is 13 residues. Between the trimmed V and J ends, which lost 7 bases and 2 bases, there was a span of 8 bases. CDR3 bases: TGTGCCAGCATGAACGGCAACACCGGGGAGCTGTTTTTT. Protein sequence: CASMNGNTGELFF.

In nucleotides, the CDR3 is TGCGCCAGCAGATTCATCGGACTAGCGGGTCGTGCAGCCTACGAGCAGTACTTC. Translation gives CASRFIGLAGRAAYEQYF. The rearrangement uses TRBV5-1 and TRBJ2-7, with 11 bases that match TRBD2. Per germline, CDR1 SGHRS and CDR2 YFSETQ. The CDR3 runs to 18 residues. The ends lost 5 bases at V and 2 bases at J; junction bases unmatched: 15.

The chain is built from TRBV7-9 and TRBJ1-4; D uncertain. This CDR3 comprises 14 residues. V was cut by 6 bases and J by 1 base, with 9 bases left in between. Germline lookup yields CDR1 SEHNR and CDR2 FQNEAQ (reference sequence). The CDR3 coding sequence is TGTGCCAGCAGTCAGCGGAAAACTAATGAAAAACTGTTTTTT. Amino acid sequence: CASSQRKTNEKLFF. Drawing the rest from reference TRBV7-9 and TRBJ1-4, the complete variable domain is DTGVSQNPRHKITKRGQNVTFRCDPISEHNRLYWYRQTLGQGPEFLTYFQNEAQLEKSRLLSDRFSAERPKGSFSTLEIQRTEQGDSAMYLCASSQRKTNEKLFFGSGTQLSVL.

This sequence joins TRBV11-2 and TRBJ1-4; maybe TRBD1 (6 bases). CDR1 SGHAT and CDR2 FQNNGV come from the germline V gene. Deletions cut 2 bases from V and 7 bases from J, with 14 bases between. There are 15 residues in the CDR3. CDR3 sequence: CASSLRVWGAEKLFF. DNA of the CDR3: TGTGCCAGCAGCTTAAGGGTATGGGGGGCTGAAAAACTGTTTTTT.

The chain couples TRBV6-5 to TRBJ2-1; D not certain. CDR1 and CDR2 (germline): MNHEY, SVGAGI. This CDR3 has 13 residues. Trimming shortened V by 8 bases and J by 7 bases, and 15 bases separated the two germline ends. The CDR3 DNA sequence: TGTGCCAGCTCCCGGGTGTCTGTGAATGAGCAGTTCTTC. Translation: CASSRVSVNEQFF.

V gene TRBV14 combines with J gene TRBJ2-1, with 7 bases matching TRBD2. The junction had 16 bases not matched to a gene; V was cut back by 0 bases and J by 8 bases. In germline, CDR1 is SGHDN, CDR2 FVKESK. The CDR3 loop spans 18 amino acids. The CDR3 nucleotides are TGTGCCAGCAGCCAAGATCGCCCCTCGGCGGGAGTCTTGGATGAGCAGTTCTTC. Protein product: CASSQDRPSAGVLDEQFF. Looking up the rest from reference TRBV14 and TRBJ2-1 gives the full variable domain: EAGVTQFPSHSVIEKGQTVTLRCDPISGHDNLYWYRRVMGKEIKFLLHFVKESKQDESGMPNNRFLAERTGGTYSTLKVQPAELEDSGVYFCASSQDRPSAGVLDEQFFGPGTRLTVL.

This rearrangement joins TRBV18 to TRBJ1-2; no definite D call. V lost 3 bases, J lost 0 bases, and 14 bases lay in between. CDR1 KGHSH and CDR2 LQKENI come from the germline V gene. The CDR3 is made up of 16 amino acids. CDR3 sequence: CASSPLATVTNYGYTF. Written as DNA, the CDR3 is TGTGCCAGCTCACCCCTCGCGACTGTGACTAACTATGGCTACACCTTC.

The genes are TRBV2 and TRBJ2-1, with 8 positions matching TRBD2. The CDR3 contains 15 residues. CDR1 and CDR2 from the germline V gene are SNHLY and FYNNEI. The ends lost 4 bases at V and 10 bases at J; junction bases unmatched: 12. The CDR3 spells CASSGVGRVLSEQFF. The CDR3 DNA sequence: TGTGCCAGCAGTGGGGTCGGGAGGGTACTGAGCGAGCAGTTCTTC.

V and J are TRBV5-4 and TRBJ2-7; 9 positions agree with TRBD2. Germline V gives CDR1 SGHNT, CDR2 YYREEE (reference sequence). This CDR3 contains 15 residues. The V segment lost 4 bases and the J segment 5 bases; nucleotides outside the gene matches: 10. CDR3 in DNA: TGTGCCAGCAGCCCCAGAGTAGCGGGAGTCGACGAGCAGTACTTC. This codes for CASSPRVAGVDEQYF. The full variable domain, rest sourced from reference TRBV5-4 and TRBJ2-7, is ETGVTQSPTHLIKTRGQQVTLRCSSQSGHNTVSWYQQALGQGPQFIFQYYREEENGRGNFPPRFSGLQFPNYSSELNVNALELDDSALYLCASSPRVAGVDEQYFGPGTRLTVT.

The sample holds one count of this clone. The CDR3 loop reads CASSAKTGATGGYTF. The CDR3 DNA sequence: TGTGCCAGCAGTGCAAAGACAGGCGCTACGGGCGGCTACACCTTC. The J gene is TRBJ1-2, the V gene TRBV2, with a weak D call TRBD1 (6 bases). Trimming left V 4 bases short and J 8 bases short, with 20 bases between. The CDR3 consists of 15 residues. CDR1 and CDR2 (germline): SNHLY, FYNNEI.

The rearrangement links TRBV9 to TRBJ2-3, with 9 bases matching TRBD2. In germline, CDR1 is SGDLS, CDR2 YYNGEE. The CDR3 loop spans 16 amino acids. V shed 1 base and J 6 bases; nucleotides not matched to a gene: 9. The CDR3 DNA sequence: TGTGCCAGCAGCGTATCCCTAGCGGGAAGGGGGGATACGCAGTATTTT. It translates to CASSVSLAGRGDTQYF.

V is TRBV18 and J is TRBJ1-1; D might be TRBD1 (5 bases). Trimming took off 6 bases at V and 4 bases at J, with 30 bases between the two ends. The CDR3 sequence is 19 residues long. Germline values: CDR1 KGHSH, CDR2 LQKENI. The CDR3 region has the DNA TGTGCCAGCTCTCGATCCCAAACCCTTTCGGGGGGAGGCGTCACTGAAGCTTTCTTT. This encodes CASSRSQTLSGGGVTEAFF. Complete variable domain (other parts from reference TRBV18 and TRBJ1-1): NAGVMQNPRHLVRRRGQEARLRCSPMKGHSHVYWYRQLPEEGLKFMVYLQKENIIDESGMPKERFSAEFPKEGPSILRIQQVVRGDSAAYFCASSRSQTLSGGGVTEAFFGQGTRLTVV.

The chain couples TRBV10-1 to TRBJ2-7; no definite D call. The V gene lost 0 bases and the J gene lost 3 bases, with 9 bases spanning the gap. The V gene's germline CDR1 is WNHNN and CDR2 SYGVQD (reference sequence). This CDR3 is built from 14 residues. The CDR3 loop reads CASSESRFYYEQYF. CDR3 nucleotides: TGCGCCAGCAGTGAGTCTAGGTTTTACTACGAGCAGTACTTC.

In this sample, this clone turned up once. The chain has TRBV27 and TRBJ2-1; D is possibly TRBD1 or TRBD2 (5 bases each). CDR3 size: 16 residues. CDR1 is MNHEY and CDR2 is SMNVEV in the germline V gene (reference sequence). V was clipped by 3 bases and J by 4 bases, with 16 bases between them. Here the CDR3 reads CASSLSSGTTYNEQFF. CDR3 DNA: TGTGCCAGCAGTTTGTCTTCCGGGACCACTTACAATGAGCAGTTCTTC.

The CDR3 DNA is TGTGCCAGCAGGTTCGACAGAAAATCAGGAAACACCATATATTTT. Protein product: CASRFDRKSGNTIYF. This sequence joins TRBV6-5 and TRBJ1-3; perhaps TRBD1 as D (5 bases). The CDR3 has 15 amino acids. Germline assignment: CDR1 MNHEY and CDR2 SVGAGI. Trimming left V 6 bases short and J 4 bases short, with 16 bases between.

The chain recombines TRBV25-1 with TRBJ2-2, with 8 bases lining up with TRBD1. The germline V gene has CDR1 MGHDK and CDR2 SYGVNS. The CDR3 is 18 amino acids. After removal of 3 bases from V and 0 bases from J, the junction contained 9 bases not matched to a gene. DNA for the CDR3: TGTGCCAGCAGTGAGCGTGCAGGGGGCGCCGCGAACACCGGGGAGCTGTTTTTT. Encoded protein: CASSERAGGAANTGELFF.